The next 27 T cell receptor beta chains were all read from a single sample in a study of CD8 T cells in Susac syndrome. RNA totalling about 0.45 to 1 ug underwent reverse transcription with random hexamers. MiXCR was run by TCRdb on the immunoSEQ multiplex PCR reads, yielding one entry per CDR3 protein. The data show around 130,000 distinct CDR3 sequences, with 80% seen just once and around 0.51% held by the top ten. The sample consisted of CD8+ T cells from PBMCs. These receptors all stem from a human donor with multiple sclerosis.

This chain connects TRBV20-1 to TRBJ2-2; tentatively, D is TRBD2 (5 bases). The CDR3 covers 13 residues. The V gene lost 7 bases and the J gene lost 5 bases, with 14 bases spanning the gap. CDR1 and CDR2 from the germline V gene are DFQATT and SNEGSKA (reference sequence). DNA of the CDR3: TGCAGTGGAGTAGCGTGGGGTACCGGGGAGCTGTTTTTT. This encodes CSGVAWGTGELFF.

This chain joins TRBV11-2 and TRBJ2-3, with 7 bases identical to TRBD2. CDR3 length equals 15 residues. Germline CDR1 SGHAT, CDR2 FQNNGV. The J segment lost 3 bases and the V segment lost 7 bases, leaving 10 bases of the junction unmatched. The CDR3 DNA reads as TGTGCCAGCACTCTGGCGGGAGAGGTGACAGATACGCAGTATTTT. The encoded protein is CASTLAGEVTDTQYF.

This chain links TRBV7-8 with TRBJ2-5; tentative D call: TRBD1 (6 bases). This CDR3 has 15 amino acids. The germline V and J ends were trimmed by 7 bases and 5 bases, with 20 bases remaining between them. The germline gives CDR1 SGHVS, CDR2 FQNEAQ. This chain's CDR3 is CASNPPGDPGETQYF. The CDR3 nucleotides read TGTGCCAGCAACCCCCCAGGGGATCCGGGGGAGACCCAGTACTTC.

The chain's CDR3 is CAWSGTGSWAEAFF. As DNA, the CDR3 is TGTGCCTGGAGTGGGACAGGGAGTTGGGCTGAAGCTTTCTTT. The rearrangement links TRBV30 to TRBJ1-1, with 8 bases matching TRBD1. This CDR3 has 14 amino acids. From germline, CDR1 is GTSNPN and CDR2 SVGIG (reference sequence). V was clipped by 1 base and J by 6 bases; unmatched bases: 7.

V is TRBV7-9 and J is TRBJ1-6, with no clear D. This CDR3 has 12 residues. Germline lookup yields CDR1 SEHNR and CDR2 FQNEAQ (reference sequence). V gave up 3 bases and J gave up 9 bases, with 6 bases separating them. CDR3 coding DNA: TGTGCCAGCAGCTTCGAGGGTTCACCCCTCCACTTT. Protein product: CASSFEGSPLHF.

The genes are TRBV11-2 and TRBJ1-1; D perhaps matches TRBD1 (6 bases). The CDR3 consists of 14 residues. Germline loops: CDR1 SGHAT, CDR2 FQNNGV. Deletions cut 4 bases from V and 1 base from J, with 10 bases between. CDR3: CASSSTGTNTEAFF. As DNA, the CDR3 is TGTGCCAGCAGCTCAACAGGGACGAACACTGAAGCTTTCTTT.

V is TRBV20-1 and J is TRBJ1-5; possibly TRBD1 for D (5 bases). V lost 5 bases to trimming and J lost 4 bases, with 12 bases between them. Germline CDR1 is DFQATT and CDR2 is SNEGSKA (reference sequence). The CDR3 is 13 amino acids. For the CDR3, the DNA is TGCAGTGCTTGGGACGGTGGGAATCAGCCCCAGCATTTT. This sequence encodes CSAWDGGNQPQHF.

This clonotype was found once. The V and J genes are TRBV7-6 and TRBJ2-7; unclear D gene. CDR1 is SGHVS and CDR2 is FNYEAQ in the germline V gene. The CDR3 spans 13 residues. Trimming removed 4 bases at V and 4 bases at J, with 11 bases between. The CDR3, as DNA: TGTGCCAGCAGCTCCCTACACGTATACGAGCAGTACTTC. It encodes CASSSLHVYEQYF.

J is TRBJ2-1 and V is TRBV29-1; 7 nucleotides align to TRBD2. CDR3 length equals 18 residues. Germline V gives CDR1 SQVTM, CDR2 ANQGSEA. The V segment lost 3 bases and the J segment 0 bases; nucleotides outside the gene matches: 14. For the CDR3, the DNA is TGCAGCGTTGACGGGGACTATTCATACTTTTCCTCCTACAATGAGCAGTTCTTC. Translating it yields CSVDGDYSYFSSYNEQFF.

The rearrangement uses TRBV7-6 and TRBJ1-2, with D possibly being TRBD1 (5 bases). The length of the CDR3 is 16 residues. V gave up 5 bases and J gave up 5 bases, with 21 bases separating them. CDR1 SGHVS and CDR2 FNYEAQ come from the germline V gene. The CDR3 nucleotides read TGTGCCAGCAGCCCGTGGACGGCGGAGGGGCTTTATGGCTACACCTTC. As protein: CASSPWTAEGLYGYTF.

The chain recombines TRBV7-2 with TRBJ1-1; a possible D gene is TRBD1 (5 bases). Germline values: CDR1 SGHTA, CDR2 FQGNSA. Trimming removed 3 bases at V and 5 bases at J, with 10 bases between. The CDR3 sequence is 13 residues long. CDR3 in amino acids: CASSFGGWTEAFF. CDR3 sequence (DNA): TGTGCCAGCAGCTTTGGGGGATGGACTGAAGCTTTCTTT.

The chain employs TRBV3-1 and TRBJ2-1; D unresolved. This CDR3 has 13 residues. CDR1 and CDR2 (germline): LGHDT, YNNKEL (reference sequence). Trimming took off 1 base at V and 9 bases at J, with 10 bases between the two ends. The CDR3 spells CASSQAPGGEQFF. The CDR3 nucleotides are TGTGCCAGCAGCCAAGCCCCGGGCGGTGAGCAGTTCTTC.

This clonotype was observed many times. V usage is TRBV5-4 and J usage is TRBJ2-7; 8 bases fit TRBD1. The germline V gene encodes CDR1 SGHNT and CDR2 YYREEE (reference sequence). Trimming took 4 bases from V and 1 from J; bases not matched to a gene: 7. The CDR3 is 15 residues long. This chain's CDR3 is CASSTRGQGSYEQYF. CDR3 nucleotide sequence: TGTGCCAGCAGCACCCGAGGACAGGGATCCTACGAGCAGTACTTC.

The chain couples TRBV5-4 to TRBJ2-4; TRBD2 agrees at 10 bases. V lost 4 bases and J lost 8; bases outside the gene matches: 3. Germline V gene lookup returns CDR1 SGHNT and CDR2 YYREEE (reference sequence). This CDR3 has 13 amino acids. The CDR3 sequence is CASSRTSGDIQYF. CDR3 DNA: TGTGCCAGCAGCCGGACTAGCGGTGACATTCAGTACTTC.

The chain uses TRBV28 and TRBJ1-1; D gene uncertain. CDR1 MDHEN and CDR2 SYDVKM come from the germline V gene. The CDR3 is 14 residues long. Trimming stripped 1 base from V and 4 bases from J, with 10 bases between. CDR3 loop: CASSLFGESTEAFF. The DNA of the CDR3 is TGTGCCAGCAGTTTATTCGGGGAGAGCACTGAAGCTTTCTTT.

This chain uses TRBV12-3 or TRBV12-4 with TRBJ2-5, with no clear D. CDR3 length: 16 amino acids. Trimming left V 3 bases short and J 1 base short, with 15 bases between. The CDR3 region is CASSFVAGNFQETQYF. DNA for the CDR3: TGTGCCAGCAGTTTTGTGGCTGGAAATTTCCAAGAGACCCAGTACTTC.

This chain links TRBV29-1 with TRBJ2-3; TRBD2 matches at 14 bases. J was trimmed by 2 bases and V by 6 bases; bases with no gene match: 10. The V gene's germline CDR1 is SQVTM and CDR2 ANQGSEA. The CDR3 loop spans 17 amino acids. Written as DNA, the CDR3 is TGCAGCGTGGGGGGGACTAGCGGGAGTCCCACCACAGATACGCAGTATTTT. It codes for CSVGGTSGSPTTDTQYF.

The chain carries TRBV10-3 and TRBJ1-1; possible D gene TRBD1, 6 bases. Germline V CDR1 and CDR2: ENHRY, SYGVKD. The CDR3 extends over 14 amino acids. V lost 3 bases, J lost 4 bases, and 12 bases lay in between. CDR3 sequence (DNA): TGTGCCATCAGTGACAGGGGTGGTACCACTGAAGCTTTCTTT. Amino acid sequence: CAISDRGGTTEAFF.

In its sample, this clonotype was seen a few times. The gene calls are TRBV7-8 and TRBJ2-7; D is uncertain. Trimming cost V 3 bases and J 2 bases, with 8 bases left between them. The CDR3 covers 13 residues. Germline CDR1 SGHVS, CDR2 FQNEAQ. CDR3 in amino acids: CASSFGGTYEQYF. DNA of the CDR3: TGTGCCAGCAGCTTTGGCGGTACCTACGAGCAGTACTTC.

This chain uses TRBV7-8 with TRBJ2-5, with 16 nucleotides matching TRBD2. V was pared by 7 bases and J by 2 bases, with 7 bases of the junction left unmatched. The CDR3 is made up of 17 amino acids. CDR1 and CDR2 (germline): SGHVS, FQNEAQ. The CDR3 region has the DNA TGTGCCAGCACCCCGGGACTAGCGGGGGGGAAACAAGAGACCCAGTACTTC. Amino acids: CASTPGLAGGKQETQYF.

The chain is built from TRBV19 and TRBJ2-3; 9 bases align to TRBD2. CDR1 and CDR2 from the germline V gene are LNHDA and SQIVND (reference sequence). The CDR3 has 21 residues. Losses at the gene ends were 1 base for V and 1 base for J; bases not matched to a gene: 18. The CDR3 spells CASSIGGLAGDIPFGTDTQYF. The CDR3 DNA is TGTGCCAGTAGTATAGGTGGTTTAGCGGGAGATATCCCGTTTGGCACAGATACGCAGTATTTT.

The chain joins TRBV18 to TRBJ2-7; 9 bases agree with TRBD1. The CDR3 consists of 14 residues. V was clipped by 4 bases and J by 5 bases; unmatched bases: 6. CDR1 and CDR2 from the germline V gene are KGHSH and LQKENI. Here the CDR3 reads CASSLTGGFDEQYF. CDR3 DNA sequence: TGTGCCAGCTCACTAACAGGGGGCTTTGACGAGCAGTACTTC.

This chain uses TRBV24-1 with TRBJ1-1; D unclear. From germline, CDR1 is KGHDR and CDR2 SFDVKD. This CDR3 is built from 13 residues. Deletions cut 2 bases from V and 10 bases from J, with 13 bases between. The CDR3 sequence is CATSDSYGVGAFF. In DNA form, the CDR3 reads TGTGCCACCAGTGATTCCTATGGGGTCGGAGCTTTCTTT.

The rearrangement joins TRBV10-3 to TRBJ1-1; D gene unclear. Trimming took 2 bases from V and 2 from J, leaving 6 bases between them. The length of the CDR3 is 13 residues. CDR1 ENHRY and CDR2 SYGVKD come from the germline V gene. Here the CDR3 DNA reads TGTGCCATCAGTGAGAACGCAAACACTGAAGCTTTCTTT. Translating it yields CAISENANTEAFF.

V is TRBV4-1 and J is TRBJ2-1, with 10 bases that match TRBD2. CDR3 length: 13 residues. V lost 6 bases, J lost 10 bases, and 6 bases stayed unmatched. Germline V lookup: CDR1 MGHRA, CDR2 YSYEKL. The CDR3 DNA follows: TGCGCCAGCAGGCCTAGCGGGAGCTCGGAGCAGTTCTTC. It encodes CASRPSGSSEQFF.

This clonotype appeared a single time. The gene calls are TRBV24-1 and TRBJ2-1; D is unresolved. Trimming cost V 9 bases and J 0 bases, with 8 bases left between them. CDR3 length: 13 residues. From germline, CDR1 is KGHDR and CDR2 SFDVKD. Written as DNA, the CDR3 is TGTGCCACCGCATTGAGCTCCTACAATGAGCAGTTCTTC. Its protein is CATALSSYNEQFF.

This CDR3 reads CASSPLAGDSYEQYV. CDR3 in DNA: TGTGCCAGCAGTCCGCTAGCGGGAGATAGCTACGAGCAGTACGTC. This chain joins TRBV27 and TRBJ2-7, with 10 bases lining up with TRBD2. The CDR3 is made up of 15 amino acids. Germline values: CDR1 MNHEY, CDR2 SMNVEV (reference sequence). V lost 5 bases to trimming and J lost 3 bases; unmatched junction nucleotides: 7.